The 8 T cell receptor beta chains listed next were all sequenced from one sample in a study of T cell repertoires in cytomegalovirus infection. TCRdb used MiXCR to reprocess the reads, holding one entry per CDR3 protein. The sample shows 150,000 to 200,000 distinct CDR3 sequences, about 17% of them seen only once. Input material: CD8+ T cells from PBMCs. These receptors were collected from a human donor in good health (CMV status not recorded). Some clones in this sample may be carry-over from other donors' samples.

V and J are TRBV6-5 and TRBJ1-5; D unresolved. V was cut by 4 bases and J by 7 bases, with 8 bases left in between. This CDR3 region has 12 residues. Germline V gene lookup returns CDR1 MNHEY and CDR2 SVGAGI. CDR3 bases: TGTGCCAGCAGTTCCGGGATCCAGCCCCAGCATTTT. The encoded protein is CASSSGIQPQHF.

This clonotype appeared a few times. One junction end disagrees with the germline gene, perhaps due to a read error. J is TRBJ1-6 and V is TRBV4-3; D perhaps matches TRBD1 (6 bases). CDR1 and CDR2 (germline): LGHNA, YSLEER. CDR3 length equals 14 residues. CDR3 sequence: CASNQKQGHSPLHF. The CDR3, as DNA: TGCGCCAGCAACCAAAAACAGGGACATTCACCCCTCCACTTT.

The chain couples TRBV29-1 to TRBJ1-2, with a weak D call TRBD1 (5 bases). This CDR3 has 17 amino acids. Germline V gene lookup returns CDR1 SQVTM and CDR2 ANQGSEA. Trimming cost V 1 base and J 4 bases, with 22 bases left between them. The DNA of the CDR3 is TGCAGCGTTGAAGTCAGGGTATCGGGTCCGGTCGGCTATGGCTACACCTTC. Its protein is CSVEVRVSGPVGYGYTF.

In its sample, this clonotype was seen a few times. V usage is TRBV2 and J usage is TRBJ2-5; no definite D call. The CDR3 has 11 residues. The germline gives CDR1 SNHLY, CDR2 FYNNEI. The germline V and J ends were trimmed by 8 bases and 3 bases, with 7 bases remaining between them. CDR3 bases: TGTGCCAGCGTAACAAAAGAGACCCAGTACTTC. Amino acid sequence: CASVTKETQYF.

This chain joins TRBV4-1 and TRBJ2-3; 10 nucleotides line up with TRBD2. The CDR3 runs 17 residues. Germline V gene data show CDR1 as MGHRA and CDR2 as YSYEKL. Losses at the gene ends were 0 bases for V and 4 bases for J; bases not matched to a gene: 7. CDR3 sequence (DNA): TGCGCCAGCAGCCAAGACGGAGCGGGGGGGGTCCCAGATACGCAGTATTTT. It encodes CASSQDGAGGVPDTQYF.

The CDR3 DNA sequence: TGTGCCAGCAGGCCGGACAGCTCCTACGAGCAGTACTTC. Protein sequence: CASRPDSSYEQYF. The chain links TRBV7-9 to TRBJ2-7, with D maybe TRBD1 (6 bases). From germline, CDR1 is SEHNR and CDR2 FQNEAQ (reference sequence). The V and J ends lost 6 bases and 0 bases respectively, with 9 bases between them. The CDR3 sequence is 13 residues long.

The chain combines TRBV29-1 with TRBJ1-2, with a weak D call TRBD1 (6 bases). V was trimmed by 7 bases and J by 2 bases, leaving 14 bases between them. The CDR3 covers 13 residues. Germline assignment: CDR1 SQVTM and CDR2 ANQGSEA. The CDR3, as DNA: TGCAGCGCGCTAGAGGGGGGGAACTATGGCTACACCTTC. Amino acid sequence: CSALEGGNYGYTF.

This clonotype has a count of ten or more. The chain couples TRBV7-2 to TRBJ2-1, with 9 bases aligning to TRBD2. Germline V gives CDR1 SGHTA, CDR2 FQGNSA. The CDR3 is 15 amino acids. V gave up 5 bases and J gave up 3 bases; unmatched junction bases: 5. DNA for the CDR3: TGTGCCAGCAGCCCCGGGACTAGCCTCTACAATGAGCAGTTCTTC. Translated: CASSPGTSLYNEQFF. Supplemented by reference TRBV7-2 and TRBJ2-1, the full variable domain reads GAGVSQSPSNKVTEKGKDVELRCDPISGHTALYWYRQSLGQGLEFLIYFQGNSAPDKSGLPSDRFSAERTGGSVSTLTIQRTQQEDSAVYLCASSPGTSLYNEQFFGPGTRLTVL.